The rows below give T cell receptor beta chains drawn from one sample of a study of graft-versus-host responses after intestinal transplantation. TCRdb's table, derived via immunoSEQ multiplex PCR, lists solely in-frame clones and lacks some. There are about 57,000 clones in the sample; roughly 90% occur only once, and around 1.5% lies in the top ten. The source was PBMCs, collected 26 days after transplant. These receptors were collected from a human patient who received an intestinal transplant, so some T cells may come from the graft donor. CDR3s include the opening cysteine and the closing phenylalanine or tryptophan. Where a row states a size, it is once, few, many or the class of an expanded clone; other rows omit it.

>.|TRBV6-1|14
CASYPRQGSYEQYF
>.|TRBV4-1|15
CASSQTSGGGGEQFF
>.|TRBV19|16
CASSAGATGIDYEQYF
>.|TRBV5-1|14
CASSPDRAGNTIYF
>.|TRBV27|13
CASSFGADKPQHF
>few|TRBV28|14
CASSSPQVVYGYTF
>.|TRBV6-1|12
CASRRGGTEAFF
>.|TRBV9|15
CASAETSGYTDTQYF
>.|TRBV4-3|16
CASSQERDLIYNEQFF
>.|TRBV28|12
CASSQDTYEQYF
>.|TRBV7-6|15
CASSQRDYNTGELFF
>.|TRBV27|17
CASSFNPAGEVGDTQYF
>few|TRBV7-9|15
CASSPTPVSAEELFF
>.|TRBV9|19
CASSARPGTSPQPTDTQYF
>.|TRBV5-1|11
CASSFRNEQFF
>.|TRBV28|16
CASSLGGQGSFYEQYF
>once|TRBV2|15
CASSRGQGANSPLHF
>.|TRBV29-1|15
CSVQGTEPSSYEQYF
>.|TRBV27|15
CASSLSVQGNYGYTF
>once|TRBV9|14
CASSVSGSTDTQYF
>.|TRBV4-2|14
CASSPPGIPYEQYF
>.|TRBV2|13
CASSGLAQETQYF
>once|TRBV11-2|16
CASSGGTGRVYNEQFF
>.|TRBV19|13
CASSWQATGELFF
>once|TRBV5-1|14
CASSPIAGVDEQYF
>.|TRBV11-1|16
CASSLAAGQNTGELFF
>.|TRBV21-1|16
CASSQSEKEEPYEQYF
>.|TRBV18|15
CASSPDSGAYNEQFF
>.|TRBV4-1|18
CASSHSTGAGGFGNEQFF
>.|TRBV29-1|13
CSVAAGRSDTQYF
>.|TRBV5-4|14
CASSLWDRGTEAFF
>.|TRBV27|14
CASSPPGSGETQYF
>.|TRBV27|14
CASSLDSKYQPQHF
>.|TRBV15|15
CATSGTGQLNYGYTF
>.|TRBV15|17
CATSRGPGSSYNSPLHF
>.|TRBV28|15
CASSLYGAGANVLTF
>.|TRBV7-9|15
CASSPPTGEIYGYTF
>.|TRBV5-4|18
CASSLQGLAGGPFYEQYF
>.|TRBV28|12
CASSSPLYEQYF
>.|TRBV28|14
CASSLLREVYEQYF
>.|TRBV28|11
CASTFKETQYF
>.|TRBV6-1|15
CASRHETGTGGEQYF
>.|TRBV7-2|15
CASSLHGTSRETQYF